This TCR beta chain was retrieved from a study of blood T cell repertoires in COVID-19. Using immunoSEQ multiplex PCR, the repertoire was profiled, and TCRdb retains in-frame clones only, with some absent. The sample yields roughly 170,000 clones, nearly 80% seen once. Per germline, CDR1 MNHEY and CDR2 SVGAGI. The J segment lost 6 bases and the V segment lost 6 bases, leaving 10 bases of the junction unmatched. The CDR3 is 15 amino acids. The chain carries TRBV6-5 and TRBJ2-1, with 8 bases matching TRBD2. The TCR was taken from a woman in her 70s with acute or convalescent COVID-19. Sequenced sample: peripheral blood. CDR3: CASSLAGLISNEQFF. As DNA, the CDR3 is TGTGCCAGCAGCCTAGCGGGCCTGATAAGCAATGAGCAGTTCTTC.